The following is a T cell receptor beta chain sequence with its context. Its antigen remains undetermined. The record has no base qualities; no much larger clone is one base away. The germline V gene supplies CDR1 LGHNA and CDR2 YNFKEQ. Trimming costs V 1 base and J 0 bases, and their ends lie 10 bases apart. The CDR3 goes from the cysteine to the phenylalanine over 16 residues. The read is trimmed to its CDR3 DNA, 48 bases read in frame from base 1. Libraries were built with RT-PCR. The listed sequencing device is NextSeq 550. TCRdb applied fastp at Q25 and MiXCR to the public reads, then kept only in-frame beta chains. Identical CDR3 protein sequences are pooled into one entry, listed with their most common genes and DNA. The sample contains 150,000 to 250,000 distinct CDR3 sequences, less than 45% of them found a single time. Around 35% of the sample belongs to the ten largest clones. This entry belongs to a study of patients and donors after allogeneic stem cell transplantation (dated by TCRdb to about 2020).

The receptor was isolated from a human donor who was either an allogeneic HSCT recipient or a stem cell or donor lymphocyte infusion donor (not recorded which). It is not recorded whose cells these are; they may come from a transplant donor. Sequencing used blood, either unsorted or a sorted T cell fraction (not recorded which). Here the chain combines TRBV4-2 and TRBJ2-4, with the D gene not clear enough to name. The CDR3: CASSQVFTRAKNIQYF. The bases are TGTGCCAGCAGCCAAGTTTTTACAAGAGCCAAAAACATTCAGTACTTC.